This entry lists 6 T cell receptor beta chains sequenced from one sample in a study of shared clonotypes between healthy human individuals (dated by TCRdb to 2020 to 2022). CD8 naive samples were CD45RO-negative cells positively selected for CCR7, giving a CD45RA+CCR7+ population that excluded TemRA cells. Receptor libraries were prepared by the immunoSEQ multiplex PCR assay. Drawn from immuneACCESS, this table holds only the in-frame rearrangements with V and J called that TCRdb kept. Clones are partly lost; checked studies trace under half to an unresolved V gene and leave the rest unexplained. For this sample there are more than 2 million clones; about 93% appear just once. Of the sample, more than 1.5% is held by the ten largest clones. Sequencing was performed on naive CD8+ T cells from PBMCs. The intended sense of this specimen's cell subset or site label: CD45RA+CCR7+. The receptors here all came from a man in his late teens or twenties in good health. Some clones in this sample may be carry-over from other donors' samples.

As to this clone: Different DNA sequences within this sample yield the same CDR3. CDR3: CAWSVGTASYEQYF. CDR3 nucleotides: TGTGCCTGGAGTGTTGGGACAGCCTCCTACGAGCAGTACTTC. The chain has TRBV30 and TRBJ2-7, with TRBD1 matching 7 bases. The trim removed 0 bases at V and 0 bases at J, leaving 2 bases unmatched. Germline V gene sequence: CDR1 GTSNPN, CDR2 SVGIG (reference sequence). The CDR3 loop spans 14 amino acids.

This clone was found once. The same CDR3 also results from other DNA sequences found in this sample. The chain employs TRBV27 and TRBJ2-2; 8 nucleotides line up with TRBD1. The junction had 2 bases not matched to a gene; V was cut back by 3 bases and J by 2 bases. Germline V lookup: CDR1 MNHEY, CDR2 SMNVEV (reference sequence). This CDR3 is 15 amino acids long. The CDR3 DNA reads as TGTGCCAGCAGTTTTGGACAGGGTAACACCGGGGAGCTGTTTTTT. Translation: CASSFGQGNTGELFF.

V is TRBV6-5 and J is TRBJ2-2; TRBD1 might be the D (5 bases). CDR1 and CDR2 from the germline V gene are MNHEY and SVGAGI. The CDR3 length is 14 residues. The V end was cut by 2 bases, the J end by 8 bases, with 12 bases between. CDR3 sequence reads: CASSYRRVTGELFF. The CDR3 nucleotides are TGTGCCAGCAGTTACCGCAGGGTGACGGGGGAGCTGTTTTTT.

This chain joins TRBV7-9 and TRBJ2-7; tentatively, D is TRBD1 or TRBD2 (5 bases each). CDR1 SEHNR and CDR2 FQNEAQ come from the germline V gene (reference sequence). V was clipped by 4 bases and J by 6 bases, with 13 bases between them. The CDR3 has 13 residues. CDR3 nucleotide sequence: TGTGCCAGCAGCTCGGGACCTTTGGGCGAGCAGTACTTC. Protein product: CASSSGPLGEQYF. Variable domain in full (rest from reference TRBV7-9 and TRBJ2-7): DTGVSQNPRHKITKRGQNVTFRCDPISEHNRLYWYRQTLGQGPEFLTYFQNEAQLEKSRLLSDRFSAERPKGSFSTLEIQRTEQGDSAMYLCASSSGPLGEQYFGPGTRLTVT.

The chain has TRBV7-9 and TRBJ2-5; D not certain. Germline CDR1 reads SEHNR; CDR2 reads FQNEAQ (reference sequence). This CDR3 has 15 amino acids. The germline V and J ends were trimmed by 2 bases and 1 base, with 11 bases remaining between them. The CDR3 reads CASSLLVGLQETQYF. DNA for the CDR3: TGTGCCAGCAGCTTATTAGTGGGTCTCCAAGAGACCCAGTACTTC.

The V call is TRBV19, the J call TRBJ1-1; no clear D gene. CDR1 is LNHDA and CDR2 is SQIVND in the germline V gene (reference sequence). Trimming cost V 5 bases and J 4 bases, with 5 bases left between them. CDR3 length: 11 residues. In DNA, the CDR3 is TGTGCCAGTAGTCAAAGCACTGAAGCTTTCTTT. Its translation is CASSQSTEAFF.